These 19 T cell receptor beta chains were sequenced from one sample in a study of cytomegalovirus exposure and HLA in healthy donors. The PCR employed 60 Vbeta primers together with 13 Jbeta primers. Libraries were prepared by immunoSEQ multiplex PCR; TCRdb keeps only in-frame clonotypes and omits some of them. The sample contains 100,000 to 150,000 clones, just over 70% of which appear only once. Sample: PBMCs. These receptor sequences come from a woman aged 55-75 years in good health and CMV-seropositive.

This clone came up once. V and J are TRBV18 and TRBJ1-2; 9 nucleotides match TRBD1. Germline V gene sequence: CDR1 KGHSH, CDR2 LQKENI. The CDR3 spans 14 residues. V trimming: 6 bases; J trimming: 7 bases; junction bases outside the gene matches: 9. The CDR3, as DNA: TGTGCCAGCTCTGGGGGACAGGGAAATTTTGGCTACACCTTC. Residues: CASSGGQGNFGYTF.

J is TRBJ1-1 and V is TRBV5-1; TRBD1 might be the D (6 bases). Germline CDR1 and CDR2: SGHRS and YFSETQ. CDR3 length: 16 amino acids. V dropped 0 bases and J dropped 4 bases, with 16 bases sitting between them. The CDR3 loop reads CASSLVLKQGTTEAFF. CDR3 bases: TGCGCCAGCAGCTTGGTCCTGAAACAGGGCACCACTGAAGCTTTCTTT.

Only one count was recorded for this clone. This rearrangement joins TRBV29-1 to TRBJ2-7, with 10 bases identical to TRBD1. The CDR3 spans 11 residues. Per the germline V gene, CDR1 is SQVTM and CDR2 is ANQGSEA. Trimming cost V 7 bases and J 5 bases; bases outside gene matches: 2. The CDR3: CSADRGNEQYF. The CDR3 region has the DNA TGCAGCGCGGACAGGGGGAACGAGCAGTACTTC.

This clone was picked up a small number of times. V usage is TRBV6-5 and J usage is TRBJ1-2; D ambiguous. The V end lost 6 bases, the J end lost 2 bases, and 16 bases lay between the germline ends. The germline CDR1 and CDR2 sequences are MNHEY and SVGAGI. The CDR3 is 15 residues long. CDR3 sequence: CASRPGRYLNYGYTF. In nucleotides, the CDR3 is TGTGCCAGCAGGCCGGGTCGCTACTTAAACTATGGCTACACCTTC.

Only a few counts were recorded for this clone. The V call is TRBV6-6, the J call TRBJ1-2; D gene unclear. Germline CDR1 is MNHNY and CDR2 is SVGAGI (reference sequence). V was clipped by 0 bases and J by 3 bases, with 14 bases between them. The CDR3 consists of 16 residues. Here the CDR3 reads CASSYSSLPRDYGYTF. CDR3 coding DNA: TGTGCCAGCAGTTACTCGAGTCTCCCCCGGGACTATGGCTACACCTTC.

This sequence joins TRBV5-6 and TRBJ1-2, with 9 bases lining up with TRBD1. V was clipped by 0 bases and J by 12 bases; unmatched bases: 9. The germline gives CDR1 SGHDT, CDR2 YYEEEE. This CDR3 contains 14 residues. The CDR3 here is CASSLGTGDILDTF. CDR3 nucleotides: TGTGCCAGCAGCTTGGGGACAGGGGATATTCTCGACACCTTC.

This chain uses TRBV7-9 with TRBJ2-2; a weak D match, TRBD1 (6 bases). CDR3 length equals 18 residues. V lost 4 bases and J 5 bases, leaving 23 bases between the germline ends. Germline CDR1 SEHNR, CDR2 FQNEAQ (reference sequence). The CDR3 loop reads CASSSIDVYRVATGELFF. The CDR3 nucleotides read TGTGCCAGCAGCTCGATAGATGTTTACAGGGTGGCGACCGGGGAGCTGTTTTTT.

The chain combines TRBV12-5 with TRBJ2-1; D unclear. The CDR3 contains 13 residues. The V gene lost 3 bases and the J gene lost 8 bases, with 11 bases spanning the gap. Germline CDR1 reads LGHNT; CDR2 reads FRNRAP. CDR3 coding DNA: TGTGCTAGTGGTTTTACAGATCGAGATGAGCAGTTCTTC. It is translated as CASGFTDRDEQFF.

The chain combines TRBV5-1 with TRBJ1-1; D not resolved. The length of the CDR3 is 13 residues. Germline-derived CDR1 and CDR2 are SGHRS and YFSETQ. V shed 4 bases and J shed 4 bases, with 11 bases lying between them. This CDR3 reads CASSLSQFTEAFF. DNA of the CDR3: TGCGCCAGCAGCCTCTCACAGTTCACTGAAGCTTTCTTT. The full variable domain, in which reference TRBV5-1 and TRBJ1-1 provide the parts outside the CDR3, is KAGVTQTPRYLIKTRGQQVTLSCSPISGHRSVSWYQQTPGQGLQFLFEYFSETQRNKGNFPGRFSGRQFSNSRSEMNVSTLELGDSALYLCASSLSQFTEAFFGQGTRLTVV.

This chain connects TRBV21-1 to TRBJ2-3; the table's D call, TRBD2, was not checked against the DNA. TRBV21-1 represents a pseudogene. The CDR3 runs 14 residues. The CDR3 sequence is CASSKAIGAGGQYF. Here the CDR3 DNA reads TGTGCCAGCAGCAAAGCAATCGGAGCGGGGGGGCAGTATTTT.

This chain connects TRBV2 to TRBJ1-2, with D unclear. Trimming pared 2 bases from V and 8 bases from J, leaving 18 bases between. This CDR3 is built from 15 residues. Germline lookup yields CDR1 SNHLY and CDR2 FYNNEI. CDR3 coding DNA: TGTGCCAGCAGTGAATCTCAAATAAGCGTTTGGGGCTACACCTTC. It specifies CASSESQISVWGYTF.

A remark on this clone: A junction boundary mismatches the germline segment, possibly from a read error. V is TRBV10-1 and J is TRBJ1-2; D is unresolved. Germline lookup yields CDR1 WNHNN and CDR2 SYGVQD (reference sequence). The CDR3 is 13 amino acids. The CDR3 region has the DNA TGCGCCACCAGTGCAGGTCCTAACTATGGCTACACCTTC. Translating gives CATSAGPNYGYTF.

This chain connects TRBV5-1 to TRBJ1-3; TRBD1 is a possible D gene (6 bases). Germline CDR1 SGHRS, CDR2 YFSETQ. V was pared by 4 bases and J by 3 bases, with 11 bases between. This CDR3 has 14 residues. CDR3 residues: CASSPGTIGNTIYF. The DNA for the CDR3 is TGCGCCAGCAGCCCTGGGACAATTGGAAACACCATATATTTT.

The rearrangement joins TRBV2 to TRBJ2-7, with D maybe TRBD1 (6 bases). The CDR3 length is 15 residues. Trimming left V 7 bases short and J 2 bases short, with 18 bases between. Germline CDR1 is SNHLY and CDR2 is FYNNEI. The CDR3, as DNA: TGTGCCAGCACTTGGGTACAGGGAACCACCTACGAGCAGTACTTC. Translating gives CASTWVQGTTYEQYF.

The gene calls are TRBV7-3 and TRBJ2-3; 8 bases are shared with TRBD2. CDR1 SGHTA and CDR2 FQGTGA come from the germline V gene. Unmatched junction bases numbered 7, after V lost 5 bases and J lost 3 bases. This CDR3 region has 15 residues. CDR3 sequence: CASSPNGGGTDTQYF. Here the CDR3 DNA reads TGTGCCAGCAGCCCAAATGGCGGGGGGACAGATACGCAGTATTTT.

The J gene is TRBJ1-2, the V gene TRBV5-4; tentative D call: TRBD1 (5 bases). This CDR3 has 14 residues. The V end was cut by 4 bases, the J end by 4 bases, with 14 bases between. CDR1 is SGHNT and CDR2 is YYREEE in the germline V gene (reference sequence). The CDR3 here is CASSPGGVPYGYTF. The DNA for the CDR3 is TGTGCCAGCAGCCCCGGGGGGGTGCCCTATGGCTACACCTTC.

The chain links TRBV6-5 to TRBJ2-5; TRBD2 matches 7 bases. The DNA matches TRBJ2-7 better at its end, which makes the J call doubtful. CDR1 and CDR2 from the germline V gene are MNHEY and SVGAGI. CDR3 length equals 15 residues. The CDR3 spells CASSYGGGGNYEQYF. DNA for the CDR3: TGTGCCAGCAGTTATGGGGGGGGAGGGAACTACGAGCAGTACTTC.

The gene calls are TRBV9 and TRBJ2-2, with D perhaps matching TRBD2 (5 bases). V was shortened by 2 bases and J by 8 bases, with 10 bases between the two germline ends. The CDR3 runs to 13 residues. From germline, CDR1 is SGDLS and CDR2 YYNGEE. The CDR3 sequence: CASSVSGYGELFF. CDR3 in DNA: TGTGCCAGCAGCGTCTCGGGGTATGGGGAGCTGTTTTTT.

Only a few counts were recorded for this clone. V gene TRBV29-1 combines with J gene TRBJ1-1; tentatively, D is TRBD1 (5 bases). The CDR3 totals 13 residues. Per germline, CDR1 SQVTM and CDR2 ANQGSEA. V was pared by 6 bases and J by 4 bases, with 15 bases between. The CDR3 here is CSVGGGVGTEAFF. Here the CDR3 DNA reads TGCAGCGTCGGGGGAGGGGTAGGCACTGAAGCTTTCTTT.